This entry lists 32 T cell receptor beta chains sequenced from one sample in a study of blood T cell repertoires in COVID-19. Produced via immunoSEQ multiplex PCR; TCRdb's table is partial and in-frame only. Of about 160,000 clones in the sample, more than 80% were seen once. The specimen was peripheral blood. Receptors originate from a man in his 70s with acute or convalescent COVID-19.

This clone was seen just once. V gene TRBV28 combines with J gene TRBJ2-7; D unresolved. From germline, CDR1 is MDHEN and CDR2 SYDVKM. The CDR3 runs to 13 residues. V lost 2 bases and J 2 bases, leaving 7 bases between the germline ends. The CDR3: CASSLTEPYEQYF. The CDR3 DNA sequence: TGTGCCAGCAGTTTAACAGAGCCCTACGAGCAGTACTTC.

The table lists this clone with a few counts. The chain links TRBV7-9 to TRBJ2-3, with 7 bases that match TRBD2. Germline V gives CDR1 SEHNR, CDR2 FQNEAQ (reference sequence). Unmatched junction bases numbered 10, after V lost 1 base and J lost 6 bases. The CDR3 spans 16 residues. In nucleotides, the CDR3 is TGTGCCAGCAGCTTAGGCGGGTCGGCGGGAGACGATACGCAGTATTTT. Its protein is CASSLGGSAGDDTQYF. The whole variable domain, filled in from reference TRBV7-9 and TRBJ2-3, reads DTGVSQNPRHKITKRGQNVTFRCDPISEHNRLYWYRQTLGQGPEFLTYFQNEAQLEKSRLLSDRFSAERPKGSFSTLEIQRTEQGDSAMYLCASSLGGSAGDDTQYFGPGTRLTVL.

The chain is built from TRBV6-5 and TRBJ2-3; TRBD2 is a possible D gene (5 bases). The CDR3 runs to 14 residues. V was pared by 2 bases and J by 0 bases, with 6 bases between. The germline V gene encodes CDR1 MNHEY and CDR2 SVGAGI. The CDR3 region has the DNA TGTGCCAGCAGTTACAAGCGGAGCACAGATACGCAGTATTTT. Protein: CASSYKRSTDTQYF.

The chain joins TRBV10-3 to TRBJ1-1; no firm D call. Germline assignment: CDR1 ENHRY and CDR2 SYGVKD. This CDR3 has 14 amino acids. With 0 bases removed from V and 0 bases from J, the gap between germline ends came to 5 bases. For the CDR3, the DNA is TGTGCCATCAGTGAGTCGGCCTTGAACACTGAAGCTTTCTTT. It translates to CAISESALNTEAFF.

V is TRBV10-3 and J is TRBJ2-1; the D is unclear. Trimming stripped 2 bases from V and 2 bases from J, with 7 bases between. Germline V lookup: CDR1 ENHRY, CDR2 SYGVKD. The CDR3 has 14 amino acids. Here the CDR3 reads CAISENNPYNEQFF. The CDR3 DNA follows: TGTGCCATCAGTGAGAATAATCCCTACAATGAGCAGTTCTTC.

As concerns this clone: Other DNA sequences in the same sample also yield this CDR3. The chain combines TRBV6-5 with TRBJ2-7; TRBD1 aligns across 10 bases. The length of the CDR3 is 12 residues. Trimming took 6 bases from V and 6 from J; bases not matched to a gene: 2. Germline V lookup: CDR1 MNHEY, CDR2 SVGAGI. CDR3 residues: CASSRTGGEQYF. The CDR3 DNA is TGTGCCAGCAGCCGGACAGGGGGCGAGCAGTACTTC.

This clone was detected only once. The chain combines TRBV28 with TRBJ1-5; D call uncertain. The CDR3 runs 15 residues. Germline assignment: CDR1 MDHEN and CDR2 SYDVKM. Deletions cut 5 bases from V and 0 bases from J, with 11 bases between. The CDR3: CASSGLLYSNQPQHF. DNA of the CDR3: TGTGCCAGCAGTGGACTCCTTTATAGCAATCAGCCCCAGCATTTT.

This clone was counted once. The rearrangement links TRBV27 to TRBJ1-5, with TRBD1 matching 10 bases. The CDR3 has 14 amino acids. After removal of 5 bases from V and 6 bases from J, the junction contained 4 bases not matched to a gene. CDR1 and CDR2 from the germline V gene are MNHEY and SMNVEV (reference sequence). In DNA form, the CDR3 reads TGTGCCAGCAGTCCCCGGACAGGGGGTCAGCCCCAGCATTTT. The encoded protein is CASSPRTGGQPQHF.

A few counts support this clone. This rearrangement joins TRBV25-1 to TRBJ1-6, with 8 bases aligning to TRBD1. This CDR3 spans 15 amino acids. Unmatched junction bases numbered 10, after V lost 6 bases and J lost 9 bases. Germline assignment: CDR1 MGHDK and CDR2 SYGVNS. The CDR3 sequence: CASSPEDRVVSPLHF. The CDR3 DNA follows: TGTGCCAGCAGCCCTGAGGACAGGGTGGTTTCACCCCTCCACTTT.

Written as DNA, the CDR3 is TGTGCCAGCAACCTATTAGGAAGGGAGGTAGCGGGAGCTCGGGAGCAGTACTTC. It translates to CASNLLGREVAGAREQYF. V gene TRBV7-8 combines with J gene TRBJ2-7, with 9 positions matching TRBD2. The V gene's germline CDR1 is SGHVS and CDR2 FQNEAQ. Unmatched junction bases numbered 23, after V lost 7 bases and J lost 7 bases. The CDR3 runs 18 residues.

The chain links TRBV19 to TRBJ2-1; D possibly corresponds to TRBD1 (6 bases). Germline assignment: CDR1 LNHDA and CDR2 SQIVND (reference sequence). V was clipped by 5 bases and J by 5 bases, with 13 bases between them. The CDR3 has 14 amino acids. Here the CDR3 DNA reads TGTGCCAGTAGTTACCGGGACATCAACAATGAGCAGTTCTTC. Amino acids: CASSYRDINNEQFF. The variable domain in full, completed from reference TRBV19 and TRBJ2-1, reads DGGITQSPKYLFRKEGQNVTLSCEQNLNHDAMYWYRQDPGQGLRLIYYSQIVNDFQKGDIAEGYSVSREKKESFPLTVTSAQKNPTAFYLCASSYRDINNEQFFGPGTRLTVL.

The genes are TRBV7-2 and TRBJ2-1; 13 bases map to TRBD2. V lost 5 bases and J lost 3; bases outside the gene matches: 4. The germline CDR1 and CDR2 sequences are SGHTA and FQGNSA. This CDR3 has 16 amino acids. The CDR3 sequence is CASSPGLAGDYNEQFF. DNA of the CDR3: TGTGCCAGCAGCCCCGGACTAGCGGGGGACTACAATGAGCAGTTCTTC.

V is TRBV5-1 and J is TRBJ2-7, with TRBD1 as a possible D gene (5 bases). V was clipped by 2 bases and J by 2 bases, with 11 bases between them. The CDR3 totals 14 residues. CDR1 is SGHRS, CDR2 YFSETQ, per germline. The DNA for the CDR3 is TGCGCCAGCAGCTTCAGGGATCCCACCTACGAGCAGTACTTC. Amino acids: CASSFRDPTYEQYF.

The rearrangement uses TRBV5-1 and TRBJ1-2; D is unresolved. Trimming removed 1 base at V and 2 bases at J, with 12 bases between. CDR1 is SGHRS and CDR2 is YFSETQ in the germline V gene. The CDR3 is made up of 15 amino acids. As DNA, the CDR3 is TGCGCCAGCAGCTTGACCGCCGGACTAAACTATGGCTACACCTTC. Translated, it gives CASSLTAGLNYGYTF.

The chain uses TRBV2 and TRBJ2-1, with D unclear. The germline CDR1 and CDR2 sequences are SNHLY and FYNNEI. The V and J ends lost 7 bases and 8 bases respectively, with 9 bases between them. This CDR3 has 11 residues. CDR3 amino acids: CASTLSYEQFF. CDR3 bases: TGTGCCAGCACCTTGAGCTATGAGCAGTTCTTC.

V and J are TRBV13 and TRBJ2-2, with a weak D call TRBD2 (5 bases). The germline V gene has CDR1 PRHDT and CDR2 FYEKMQ (reference sequence). This CDR3 region has 15 residues. Trimming left V 5 bases short and J 4 bases short, with 14 bases between. CDR3 in amino acids: CASSLRGPGTGELFF. DNA for the CDR3: TGTGCCAGCAGCCTAAGAGGGCCGGGCACCGGGGAGCTGTTTTTT. Filled out from reference TRBV13 and TRBJ2-2, the complete variable domain reads AAGVIQSPRHLIKEKRETATLKCYPIPRHDTVYWYQQGPGQDPQFLISFYEKMQSDKGSIPDRFSAQQFSDYHSELNMSSLELGDSALYFCASSLRGPGTGELFFGEGSRLTVL.

This chain joins TRBV28 and TRBJ1-5; D is unresolved. CDR1 and CDR2 from the germline V gene are MDHEN and SYDVKM. The ends were cut back, 6 bases at V and 4 bases at J, with 7 bases in the middle. The CDR3 is made up of 12 amino acids. The CDR3 protein is CASRQTNQPQHF. The CDR3 coding sequence is TGTGCCAGCAGGCAAACTAATCAGCCCCAGCATTTT.

The V gene is TRBV6-5, the J gene TRBJ2-1; a weak D match, TRBD1 (6 bases). CDR1 is MNHEY and CDR2 is SVGAGI in the germline V gene. This CDR3 has 14 amino acids. With 9 bases removed from V and 2 bases from J, the gap between germline ends came to 14 bases. The DNA of the CDR3 is TGTGCCAGTCAGAGGGGGTCCGCCTACAATGAGCAGTTCTTC. It specifies CASQRGSAYNEQFF.

The rearrangement links TRBV7-8 to TRBJ2-7, with 9 bases matching TRBD1. Germline lookup yields CDR1 SGHVS and CDR2 FQNEAQ. The CDR3 loop spans 15 amino acids. V trimming: 1 base; J trimming: 5 bases; junction bases outside the gene matches: 6. The CDR3 region has the DNA TGTGCCAGCAGCTTAGTCGGGGACAGGGCCAACGAGCAGTACTTC. Translation: CASSLVGDRANEQYF.

This clone was seen once. The V call is TRBV6-6, the J call TRBJ1-2, with 9 bases lining up with TRBD1. V was clipped by 0 bases and J by 8 bases; unmatched bases: 7. Looked up from germline, CDR1 is MNHNY and CDR2 is SVGAGI (reference sequence). The CDR3 spans 15 residues. As DNA, the CDR3 is TGTGCCAGCAGTTACTCGGGGACAGGGTTAAACGGCTACACCTTC. This sequence encodes CASSYSGTGLNGYTF.

This chain uses TRBV9 with TRBJ1-6; tentatively, D is TRBD1 (6 bases). The CDR3 has 17 amino acids. Trimming left V 4 bases short and J 10 bases short, with 24 bases between. Germline V gene data show CDR1 as SGDLS and CDR2 as YYNGEE. The DNA for the CDR3 is TGTGCCAGCAGCACTTATAACGGTGGGGGCCCGGGGTCACCCCTCCACTTT. Protein: CASSTYNGGGPGSPLHF.

This clone was found a few times. CDR3 in DNA: TGTGCCAGCTCACCACCTGTAGGGAGCACCCCAGCCAAAAACATTCAGTACTTC. It codes for CASSPPVGSTPAKNIQYF. The gene calls are TRBV18 and TRBJ2-4, with D possibly TRBD2 on 5 matching bases. The CDR3 length is 18 residues. With 0 bases removed from V and 0 bases from J, the gap between germline ends came to 15 bases. Germline V CDR1 and CDR2: KGHSH, LQKENI. Variable domain in full (rest from reference TRBV18 and TRBJ2-4): NAGVMQNPRHLVRRRGQEARLRCSPMKGHSHVYWYRQLPEEGLKFMVYLQKENIIDESGMPKERFSAEFPKEGPSILRIQQVVRGDSAAYFCASSPPVGSTPAKNIQYFGAGTRLSVL.

V usage is TRBV19 and J usage is TRBJ2-5; TRBD1 aligns across 7 bases. Germline CDR1 is LNHDA and CDR2 is SQIVND (reference sequence). There are 13 residues in the CDR3. Unmatched junction bases numbered 2, after V lost 4 bases and J lost 3 bases. CDR3 region: CASSRGQKETQYF. DNA for the CDR3: TGTGCCAGTAGTAGGGGACAGAAAGAGACCCAGTACTTC.

V gene TRBV10-3 combines with J gene TRBJ1-4; TRBD1 might be the D (6 bases). The germline CDR1 and CDR2 sequences are ENHRY and SYGVKD. This CDR3 spans 15 amino acids. The V and J ends lost 2 bases and 8 bases respectively, with 15 bases between them. The CDR3 DNA reads as TGTGCCATCAGTGAGATCGGGGGGCGCGAAGAAAAACTGTTTTTT. Translating gives CAISEIGGREEKLFF.

This chain links TRBV9 with TRBJ1-2, with D unclear. The V gene's germline CDR1 is SGDLS and CDR2 YYNGEE. The CDR3 length is 13 residues. The V end lost 4 bases, the J end lost 5 bases, and 12 bases lay between the germline ends. CDR3 DNA: TGTGCCAGCAGCCCTGTGGAGTGGTATGGCTACACCTTC. As protein: CASSPVEWYGYTF.

J is TRBJ2-6 and V is TRBV6-6, with a weak D call TRBD2 (6 bases). This CDR3 contains 19 residues. Germline V gene lookup returns CDR1 MNHNY and CDR2 SVGAGI (reference sequence). V shed 5 bases and J shed 0 bases, with 20 bases lying between them. The CDR3 loop reads CASSRQYGGMSSGANVLTF. In nucleotides, the CDR3 is TGTGCCAGCAGTCGCCAATACGGGGGTATGAGCTCTGGGGCCAACGTCCTGACTTTC.

This clone was seen more than once but under ten times. The rearrangement links TRBV28 to TRBJ1-6; the D gene is possibly TRBD1 (5 bases). Germline V CDR1 and CDR2: MDHEN, SYDVKM. The CDR3 has 16 residues. With 7 bases removed from V and 13 bases from J, the gap between germline ends came to 26 bases. The CDR3 reads CASKGSPGRLISPLHF. CDR3 sequence (DNA): TGTGCCAGCAAAGGATCCCCAGGGCGGCTAATTTCGCCCCTCCACTTT.

The chain employs TRBV28 and TRBJ2-7, with 9 nucleotides matching TRBD2. Germline values: CDR1 MDHEN, CDR2 SYDVKM. There are 19 residues in the CDR3. The V segment lost 2 bases and the J segment 3 bases; nucleotides outside the gene matches: 17. The CDR3 sequence: CASSLGYYGAGGPFYEQYF. The CDR3 coding sequence is TGTGCCAGCAGTTTAGGTTATTATGGAGCGGGAGGCCCCTTCTACGAGCAGTACTTC.

Concerning this clone itself: Other nucleotide sequences from this sample produce the same CDR3. The chain links TRBV2 to TRBJ2-2, with 9 positions matching TRBD2. The CDR3 is 15 amino acids. V shed 5 bases and J 6 bases; nucleotides not matched to a gene: 7. From germline, CDR1 is SNHLY and CDR2 FYNNEI. The CDR3 coding sequence is TGTGCCAGCAGTATTCGCGGGGGGGCGGCCGGGGAGCTGTTTTTT. Its protein product is CASSIRGGAAGELFF.

For this clone: Within the sample, other DNA sequences also encode this same CDR3. This chain connects TRBV5-1 to TRBJ2-5, with 10 bases that match TRBD1. CDR1 is SGHRS, CDR2 YFSETQ, per germline. There are 15 residues in the CDR3. V lost 0 bases to trimming and J lost 3 bases; unmatched junction nucleotides: 2. CDR3 region: CASSLAGTGEETQYF. The DNA of the CDR3 is TGCGCCAGCAGCTTGGCCGGGACAGGGGAAGAGACCCAGTACTTC.

The chain joins TRBV28 to TRBJ2-1, with D unclear. The CDR3 consists of 12 residues. The germline V gene has CDR1 MDHEN and CDR2 SYDVKM. The germline V and J ends were trimmed by 4 bases and 5 bases, with 6 bases remaining between them. The CDR3 coding sequence is TGTGCCAGCAGTTCCCGCGACAATGAGCAGTTCTTC. Its protein is CASSSRDNEQFF.

CDR3 coding DNA: TGTGCCAGCAGCCAAGATAGGGGGACTAGCGCTTTCTCCTACGAGCAGTACTTC. Protein sequence: CASSQDRGTSAFSYEQYF. The chain recombines TRBV4-2 with TRBJ2-7, with 10 nucleotides matching TRBD2. Looked up from germline, CDR1 is LGHNA and CDR2 is YNFKEQ. V dropped 0 bases and J dropped 0; count of bases not matched to a gene: 8. CDR3 length: 18 residues.